These 8 T cell receptor beta chains originate from one sample sequenced in a study of regulatory T cells in long-lasting Graves disease. Building of the TCR beta libraries involved iRepertoire HTBI primers and Arm-PCR of CDR3 regions. TCRdb processed the multiplex PCR reads anew with MiXCR; each CDR3 protein has one entry. Of about 470,000 distinct CDR3 sequences in the sample, 20% to 25% were seen once. Time point defined: persistent/refractory GD, antithyroid drugs over 5 years with positive TRAb. TCR sequences were obtained from RNA taken from PBMCs. The sequenced sample was peripheral blood mononuclear cells (PBMCs), obtained when the disease was refractory, from a patient treated with antithyroid drugs. These receptors were taken from a female donor with Graves disease.

This clonotype was counted only a few times. The chain recombines TRBV14 with TRBJ2-5; 7 nucleotides agree with TRBD2. The trim removed 3 bases at V and 1 base at J, leaving 5 bases unmatched. Germline V CDR1 and CDR2: SGHDN, FVKESK. CDR3 length: 15 amino acids. CDR3 protein: CASSHHGGSQETQYF. CDR3 DNA: TGTGCCAGCAGCCACCACGGGGGGTCCCAAGAGACCCAGTACTTC.

This clonotype was detected only a few times. The chain couples TRBV27 to TRBJ2-4; TRBD2 aligns across 7 bases. The CDR3 is made up of 14 amino acids. V shed 2 bases, J shed 5 bases, and the junction held 3 bases outside the gene matches. Germline V gene data show CDR1 as MNHEY and CDR2 as SMNVEV (reference sequence). The CDR3 loop is CASSLGGSQNIQYF. DNA for the CDR3: TGTGCCAGCAGTTTAGGCGGGAGCCAAAACATTCAGTACTTC.

The CDR3 bases are TGCGCCAGCAGCCCGGAGGTAATCGACACTGAAGCTTTCTTT. Protein sequence: CASSPEVIDTEAFF. The chain employs TRBV4-3 and TRBJ1-1; D is unclear. CDR3 length: 14 residues. V was cut by 4 bases and J by 3 bases, with 12 bases left in between. CDR1 is LGHNA, CDR2 YSLEER, per germline.

This chain links TRBV6-5 with TRBJ2-6; D might be TRBD2 (6 bases). Per the germline V gene, CDR1 is MNHEY and CDR2 is SVGAGI. The CDR3 extends over 21 amino acids. Trimming took 4 bases from V and 0 from J, leaving 25 bases between them. As DNA, the CDR3 is TGTGCCAGCAGTTCTCAGTGGGGATGGGGGAGGATCGACTCTGGGGCCAACGTCCTGACTTTC. The encoded protein is CASSSQWGWGRIDSGANVLTF.

This clonotype was observed a few times. V and J are TRBV4-2 and TRBJ1-1, with D maybe TRBD1 (6 bases). Germline values: CDR1 LGHNA, CDR2 YNFKEQ. The CDR3 consists of 14 residues. The ends were cut back, 2 bases at V and 2 bases at J, with 9 bases in the middle. The CDR3 DNA is TGTGCCAGCAGCCAATCCAGGGGCAACACTGAAGCTTTCTTT. Translated: CASSQSRGNTEAFF.

In this sample, this clonotype turned up many times. The chain joins TRBV20-1 to TRBJ2-7, with 10 bases matching TRBD2. With 2 bases clipped from V and 5 bases from J, the junction kept 3 bases outside the gene matches. The CDR3 spans 13 residues. Germline loops: CDR1 DFQATT, CDR2 SNEGSKA (reference sequence). The CDR3 region is CSARPGLANEQYF. CDR3 coding DNA: TGCAGTGCTAGACCGGGACTAGCGAACGAGCAGTACTTC.

The chain carries TRBV7-9 and TRBJ2-7, with TRBD1 matching 8 bases. The V and J ends lost 5 bases and 4 bases, in that order; junction bases with no gene match: 13. This CDR3 region has 16 residues. Per germline, CDR1 SEHNR and CDR2 FQNEAQ (reference sequence). Here the CDR3 DNA reads TGTGCCAGCAGCGCCGGGACAGGCGCTCATCTTTACGAGCAGTACTTC. As protein: CASSAGTGAHLYEQYF.

The gene calls are TRBV7-2 and TRBJ2-4; TRBD2 might be the D (6 bases). The germline V gene has CDR1 SGHTA and CDR2 FQGNSA. The CDR3 sequence is 14 residues long. V lost 7 bases and J 6 bases, leaving 16 bases between the germline ends. This CDR3 is CASTRREMGNIQYF. As DNA, the CDR3 is TGTGCCAGCACCCGGAGGGAGATGGGAAACATTCAGTACTTC.